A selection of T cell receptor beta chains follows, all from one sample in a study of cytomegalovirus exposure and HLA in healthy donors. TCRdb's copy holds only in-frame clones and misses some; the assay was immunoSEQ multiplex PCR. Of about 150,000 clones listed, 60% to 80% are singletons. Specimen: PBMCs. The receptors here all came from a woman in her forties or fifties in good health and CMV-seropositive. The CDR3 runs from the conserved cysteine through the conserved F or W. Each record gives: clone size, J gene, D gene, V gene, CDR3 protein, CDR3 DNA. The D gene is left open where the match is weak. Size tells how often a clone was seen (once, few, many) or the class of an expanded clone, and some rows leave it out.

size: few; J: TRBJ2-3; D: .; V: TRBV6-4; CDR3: CASSDSAGAADTQYF; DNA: TGTGCCAGCAGTGACTCTGCGGGGGCCGCAGATACGCAGTATTTT
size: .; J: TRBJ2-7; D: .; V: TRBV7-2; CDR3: CASSSYYEQYF; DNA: TGTGCCAGCAGCTCCTACTACGAGCAGTACTTC
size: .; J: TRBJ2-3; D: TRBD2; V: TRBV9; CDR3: CASSPTREEADTQYF; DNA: TGTGCCAGCAGCCCCACCCGGGAGGAAGCAGATACGCAGTATTTT
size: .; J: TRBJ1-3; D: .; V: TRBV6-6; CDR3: CASSYRPAGGNTIYF; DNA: TGTGCCAGCAGTTATCGCCCGGCGGGAGGAAACACCATATATTTT
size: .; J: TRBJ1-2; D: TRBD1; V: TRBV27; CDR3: CASRTGQGNYGYTF; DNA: TGTGCCAGCAGGACGGGACAGGGCAACTATGGCTACACCTTC
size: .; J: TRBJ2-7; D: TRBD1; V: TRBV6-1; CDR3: CASSETGPRQYF; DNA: TGTGCCAGCAGTGAGACAGGGCCACGACAGTACTTC
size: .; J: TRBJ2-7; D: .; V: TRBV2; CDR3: CASSSLNRQIYEQYF; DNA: TGTGCCAGCAGCTCCCTCAACAGACAGATTTACGAGCAGTACTTC
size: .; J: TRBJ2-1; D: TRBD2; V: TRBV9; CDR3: CASSVSGGALNEQFF; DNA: TGTGCCAGCAGCGTTAGCGGGGGGGCTTTGAATGAGCAGTTCTTC
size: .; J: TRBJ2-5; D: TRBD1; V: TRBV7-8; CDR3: CASSIETGKETQYF; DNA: TGTGCCAGCAGCATTGAGACAGGGAAGGAGACCCAGTACTTC
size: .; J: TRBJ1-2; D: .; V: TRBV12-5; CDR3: CASGLGTRGGYTF; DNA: TGTGCTAGTGGTTTGGGAACCAGGGGAGGCTACACCTTC
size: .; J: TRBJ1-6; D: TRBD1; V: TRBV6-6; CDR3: CASSYVRGQSPLHF; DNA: TGTGCCAGCAGTTACGTCAGGGGGCAATCACCCCTCCACTTT
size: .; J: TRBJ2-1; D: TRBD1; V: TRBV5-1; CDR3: CASAGQETYNEQFF; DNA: TGCGCCAGCGCGGGACAGGAGACCTACAATGAGCAGTTCTTC
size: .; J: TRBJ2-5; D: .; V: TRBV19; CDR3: CASSIDRLQETQYF; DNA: TGTGCCAGTAGTATCGACAGGCTCCAAGAGACCCAGTACTTC
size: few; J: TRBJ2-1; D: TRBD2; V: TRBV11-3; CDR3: CASSQSGVYNEQFF; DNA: TGTGCCAGCAGCCAAAGCGGGGTATACAATGAGCAGTTCTTC
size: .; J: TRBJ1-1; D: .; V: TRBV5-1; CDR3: CASSLVRGRKTEAFF; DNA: TGCGCCAGCAGCTTGGTAAGGGGTCGGAAGACTGAAGCTTTCTTT
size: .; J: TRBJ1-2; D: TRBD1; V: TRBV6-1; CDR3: CASSNRDRLSGYTF; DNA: TGTGCCAGCAGTAACCGGGACAGGCTCTCCGGCTACACCTTC
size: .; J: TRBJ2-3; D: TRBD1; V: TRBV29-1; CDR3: CSVTFRQGDISDTQYF; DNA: TGCAGCGTTACCTTTAGACAGGGGGATATCTCAGATACGCAGTATTTT
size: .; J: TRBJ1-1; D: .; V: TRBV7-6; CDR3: CASSLQARTPNTEAFF; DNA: TGTGCCAGCAGCTTACAGGCCCGAACACCGAACACTGAAGCTTTCTTT